Listed here are 28 T cell receptor beta chains from one sample, sequenced in a study of early T cells in non-severe SARS-CoV-2 infection (dated by TCRdb to 2020 to 2023). The library came from 5' RACE. Instrument used: NextSeq 500. The public reads were reanalyzed by TCRdb: fastp trimming at Q25, MiXCR alignment, in-frame beta chains only. Each CDR3 protein appears once, grouped with its most common genes and DNA. The sample includes roughly 30,000 distinct CDR3 sequences, with approximately 7% observed a single time. Clones ranked in the top ten supply about 3% of the sample. The sample consisted of whole blood. These receptors all come from an adult who was a healthcare worker with PCR-confirmed SARS-CoV-2 infection or an uninfected control (not recorded which).

This clonotype has at least ten counts. The rearrangement uses TRBV7-2 and TRBJ1-3, with a possible D match to TRBD1 (6 bases). The V and J ends lost 5 bases and 5 bases respectively, with 13 bases between them. This CDR3 comprises 14 residues. The germline V gene has CDR1 SGHTA and CDR2 FQGNSA. CDR3 amino acids: CASSPGTQRNTIYF. The CDR3 coding sequence is TGTGCCAGCAGCCCAGGGACACAGAGAAACACCATATATTTT.

The rearrangement joins TRBV12-3 or TRBV12-4 to TRBJ2-5; 9 positions match TRBD1. The junction had 6 bases not matched to a gene; V was cut back by 3 bases and J by 7 bases. CDR3 length equals 14 residues. CDR3 sequence (DNA): TGTGCCAGCAGTTTCGTACAGGGGGCGGGGACCCAGTACTTC. Its translation is CASSFVQGAGTQYF.

This clonotype was counted ten times or more. The chain recombines TRBV29-1 with TRBJ1-5, with D unclear. Germline CDR1 reads SQVTM; CDR2 reads ANQGSEA. The CDR3 length is 14 residues. Trimming pared 4 bases from V and 4 bases from J, leaving 14 bases between. CDR3 bases: TGCAGCGTTGTTCTCGGGTTTTCAAATCAGCCCCAGCATTTT. This encodes CSVVLGFSNQPQHF.

At least ten counts were recorded for this clonotype. J is TRBJ2-3 and V is TRBV20-1; 8 positions match TRBD2. The CDR3 loop spans 14 amino acids. Germline-derived CDR1 and CDR2 are DFQATT and SNEGSKA (reference sequence). Trimming removed 1 base from V and 0 bases from J; junction bases left unmatched: 0. CDR3 nucleotide sequence: TGCAGTGCTAGAGCTAGCGGGAGCACAGATACGCAGTATTTT. This sequence encodes CSARASGSTDTQYF.

The V gene is TRBV10-3, the J gene TRBJ1-2; 9 positions agree with TRBD1. The CDR3 spans 13 residues. The J segment lost 4 bases and the V segment lost 6 bases, leaving 3 bases of the junction unmatched. From germline, CDR1 is ENHRY and CDR2 SYGVKD. The CDR3 sequence is CAISLTGGYGYTF. In DNA form, the CDR3 reads TGTGCCATCAGCTTGACAGGGGGCTATGGCTACACCTTC.

There are many counts of this clonotype. This chain uses TRBV7-9 with TRBJ1-1, with 7 bases fitting TRBD1. V gave up 5 bases and J gave up 1 base; unmatched junction bases: 7. Germline V gives CDR1 SEHNR, CDR2 FQNEAQ (reference sequence). The length of the CDR3 is 15 residues. The CDR3 region is CASSPRQGPNTEAFF. DNA of the CDR3: TGTGCCAGCAGCCCGAGACAGGGCCCGAACACTGAAGCTTTCTTT.

This clonotype was detected many times. The rearrangement links TRBV7-2 to TRBJ2-5; 9 bases agree with TRBD2. Trimming took 4 bases from V and 2 from J; bases not matched to a gene: 14. The CDR3 consists of 18 residues. Germline V CDR1 and CDR2: SGHTA, FQGNSA. CDR3 bases: TGTGCCAGCAGCTACCTCTTACTATCGACTAGCGGACAAGAGACCCAGTACTTC. Its protein product is CASSYLLLSTSGQETQYF.

In this sample, this clonotype turned up many times. The V gene is TRBV19, the J gene TRBJ2-1; D could derive from TRBD1 or TRBD2 (5 bases each). The ends were cut back, 8 bases at V and 8 bases at J, with 10 bases in the middle. Per germline, CDR1 LNHDA and CDR2 SQIVND (reference sequence). This CDR3 has 11 amino acids. CDR3 coding DNA: TGTGCCAGTCAGGGACCCGATGAGCAGTTCTTC. Amino acid sequence: CASQGPDEQFF.

This clonotype was seen many times. The chain uses TRBV11-3 and TRBJ2-1, with D possibly TRBD1 on 6 matching bases. The CDR3 sequence is 13 residues long. The V end lost 6 bases, the J end lost 8 bases, and 14 bases lay between the germline ends. Germline CDR1 and CDR2: SGHNT and YENEEA. The CDR3 coding sequence is TGTGCCAGCAGTCCAGGGGAAGTAGATGAGCAGTTCTTC. Amino acids: CASSPGEVDEQFF. Looking up the rest from reference TRBV11-3 and TRBJ2-1 gives the full variable domain: EAGVVQSPRYKIIEKKQPVAFWCNPISGHNTLYWYLQNLGQGPELLIRYENEEAVDDSQLPKDRFSAERLKGVDSTLKIQPAELGDSAVYLCASSPGEVDEQFFGPGTRLTVL.

In its sample, this clonotype was seen many times. Here the CDR3 reads CASSPDRGYGNTEAFF. CDR3 nucleotide sequence: TGTGCCAGCAGTCCTGACAGGGGGTATGGCAACACTGAAGCTTTCTTT. J is TRBJ1-1 and V is TRBV27, with TRBD1 identical over 9 bases. Unmatched junction bases numbered 9, after V lost 5 bases and J lost 2 bases. Germline loops: CDR1 MNHEY, CDR2 SMNVEV (reference sequence). The CDR3 contains 16 residues.

This clonotype was recorded at least ten times. V gene TRBV20-1 combines with J gene TRBJ2-5; no clear D gene. The CDR3 loop spans 12 amino acids. Trimming stripped 1 base from V and 2 bases from J, with 5 bases between. Germline V lookup: CDR1 DFQATT, CDR2 SNEGSKA (reference sequence). CDR3 DNA sequence: TGCAGTGCTAGAGTGGGTCAAGAGACCCAGTACTTC. Translation: CSARVGQETQYF.

This clonotype is judged medium-sized (0.01 to 0.1%). The rearrangement uses TRBV28 and TRBJ2-5, with D maybe TRBD2 (6 bases). Germline CDR1 is MDHEN and CDR2 is SYDVKM. Between the trimmed V and J ends, which lost 4 bases and 3 bases, there was a span of 18 bases. This CDR3 region has 16 residues. The chain's CDR3 is CASSSFAGTGEETQYF. The DNA of the CDR3 is TGTGCCAGCAGTTCCTTCGCGGGAACTGGGGAAGAGACCCAGTACTTC. Full variable domain (outside the CDR3, taken from reference TRBV28 and TRBJ2-5): DVKVTQSSRYLVKRTGEKVFLECVQDMDHENMFWYRQDPGLGLRLIYFSYDVKMKEKGDIPEGYSVSREKKERFSLILESASTNQTSMYLCASSSFAGTGEETQYFGPGTRLLVL.

This clonotype was seen at least ten times. In nucleotides, the CDR3 is TGTGCCAGCAGTCCCTGGGACTCTAACTACGAGCAGTACTTC. It codes for CASSPWDSNYEQYF. This chain joins TRBV28 and TRBJ2-7; D might be TRBD2 (6 bases). Germline V gene data show CDR1 as MDHEN and CDR2 as SYDVKM. The CDR3 spans 14 residues. Trimming took off 5 bases at V and 3 bases at J, with 14 bases between the two ends.

CDR3 protein: CASSLPSLNEQFF. The CDR3 DNA is TGTGCCAGCAGCTTACCTAGTCTCAATGAGCAGTTCTTC. This chain connects TRBV7-2 to TRBJ2-1; D ambiguous. Germline V CDR1 and CDR2: SGHTA, FQGNSA. This CDR3 is built from 13 residues. The V end was cut by 2 bases, the J end by 6 bases, with 8 bases between.

This clonotype came up many times. This chain links TRBV4-2 with TRBJ2-1; a possible D gene is TRBD1 (6 bases). V was trimmed by 1 base and J by 9 bases, leaving 16 bases between them. This CDR3 is 15 amino acids long. Germline V lookup: CDR1 LGHNA, CDR2 YNFKEQ. The CDR3 spells CASSQVNTVGGEQFF. For the CDR3, the DNA is TGTGCCAGCAGCCAAGTGAATACGGTAGGGGGTGAGCAGTTCTTC.

This clonotype was counted at least ten times. The V gene is TRBV20-1, the J gene TRBJ2-3; 13 bases align to TRBD2. The CDR3 sequence is 17 residues long. V shed 0 bases and J 3 bases; nucleotides not matched to a gene: 6. CDR1 and CDR2 from the germline V gene are DFQATT and SNEGSKA (reference sequence). The CDR3 nucleotides read TGCAGTGCTAGAGATCCACTAGCGGGAGGGAGGACAGATACGCAGTATTTT. This sequence encodes CSARDPLAGGRTDTQYF.

This clonotype was detected many times. The chain uses TRBV24-1 and TRBJ2-4, with TRBD1 matching 8 bases. This CDR3 has 15 amino acids. Looked up from germline, CDR1 is KGHDR and CDR2 is SFDVKD. The ends lost 4 bases at V and 6 bases at J; junction bases unmatched: 7. CDR3 in amino acids: CATSERTGNGNIQYF. CDR3 sequence (DNA): TGTGCCACCAGTGAGAGGACAGGGAATGGAAACATTCAGTACTTC.

Judged by abundance, this clonotype is medium-sized. The rearrangement links TRBV27 to TRBJ2-7, with a tentative D call TRBD2 (6 bases). Germline assignment: CDR1 MNHEY and CDR2 SMNVEV (reference sequence). V was pared by 5 bases and J by 7 bases, with 12 bases between. The CDR3 has 12 residues. The CDR3 nucleotides are TGTGCCAGCAGTCCGGGACTTGGTGAGCAGTACTTC. Its protein is CASSPGLGEQYF.

Comment on this clonotype: It is unclear where the CDR3 begins or ends on the DNA, so no DNA is shown, and the CDR3 is as TCRdb lists it. The chain recombines TRBV29-1 with TRBJ1-2; the DNA was not used to check the table's D call, TRBD1. From its first to its last residue, the CDR3 has 11 amino acids. Germline lookup yields CDR1 SQVTM and CDR2 ANQGSEA. This CDR3 reads CSVGRGAGFTF.

The genes are TRBV7-2 and TRBJ2-2; TRBD2 is a possible D gene (6 bases). The CDR3 spans 15 residues. Germline CDR1 reads SGHTA; CDR2 reads FQGNSA. V lost 1 base, J lost 0 bases, and 6 bases lay in between. The DNA of the CDR3 is TGTGCCAGCAGCTTAGGCGGGGCGAACACCGGGGAGCTGTTTTTT. This codes for CASSLGGANTGELFF.

This clonotype was recorded at least ten times. V usage is TRBV2 and J usage is TRBJ2-3; maybe TRBD1 (6 bases). V was trimmed by 2 bases and J by 0 bases, leaving 18 bases between them. This CDR3 spans 18 amino acids. CDR1 and CDR2 from the germline V gene are SNHLY and FYNNEI. The CDR3 DNA follows: TGTGCCAGCAGTGAACGTTATCGGGCAGGGGCTAGCACAGATACGCAGTATTTT. It translates to CASSERYRAGASTDTQYF.

This clonotype is termed medium-sized. The V gene is TRBV6-5, the J gene TRBJ2-5, with D possibly matching TRBD2 (5 bases). The CDR3 runs 13 residues. Germline V gene data show CDR1 as MNHEY and CDR2 as SVGAGI. Trimming pared 8 bases from V and 5 bases from J, leaving 15 bases between. The CDR3 DNA follows: TGTGCCAGCCGGGCCCCCCCGGGGGAGACCCAGTACTTC. This sequence encodes CASRAPPGETQYF.

The gene calls are TRBV29-1 and TRBJ2-1; D is uncertain. CDR1 and CDR2 from the germline V gene are SQVTM and ANQGSEA. Trimming pared 2 bases from V and 9 bases from J, leaving 11 bases between. This CDR3 comprises 12 residues. CDR3 loop: CSVELPSGEQFF. CDR3 nucleotide sequence: TGCAGCGTTGAACTTCCATCCGGTGAGCAGTTCTTC.

This clonotype has ten or more counts. This rearrangement joins TRBV20-1 to TRBJ2-2; TRBD2 matches at 7 bases. V shed 2 bases, J shed 1 base, and the junction held 7 bases outside the gene matches. The CDR3 loop spans 16 amino acids. CDR1 and CDR2 from the germline V gene are DFQATT and SNEGSKA (reference sequence). CDR3: CSARIVSSGNTGELFF. The CDR3 DNA reads as TGCAGTGCTAGAATTGTTTCTAGCGGGAACACCGGGGAGCTGTTTTTT.

This clonotype was detected ten times or more. This chain links TRBV20-1 with TRBJ2-7; no reliable D call. Deletions cut 1 base from V and 3 bases from J, with 7 bases between. Looked up from germline, CDR1 is DFQATT and CDR2 is SNEGSKA (reference sequence). The CDR3 spans 12 residues. CDR3 sequence: CSARGDFYEQYF. The CDR3 coding sequence is TGCAGTGCTAGAGGAGACTTCTACGAGCAGTACTTC.

This clonotype was observed many times. This chain connects TRBV5-1 to TRBJ2-3, with 7 nucleotides matching TRBD2. The CDR3 contains 14 residues. Germline V gene sequence: CDR1 SGHRS, CDR2 YFSETQ. V dropped 5 bases and J dropped 6; count of bases not matched to a gene: 9. The CDR3: CASSPGLVPDTQYF. DNA of the CDR3: TGCGCCAGCAGTCCCGGACTAGTTCCTGATACGCAGTATTTT. The full variable domain, with the rest looked up from reference TRBV5-1 and TRBJ2-3, is KAGVTQTPRYLIKTRGQQVTLSCSPISGHRSVSWYQQTPGQGLQFLFEYFSETQRNKGNFPGRFSGRQFSNSRSEMNVSTLELGDSALYLCASSPGLVPDTQYFGPGTRLTVL.

The sample holds a few counts of this clonotype. This rearrangement joins TRBV20-1 to TRBJ2-3; TRBD2 agrees at 11 bases. Germline V gene data show CDR1 as DFQATT and CDR2 as SNEGSKA (reference sequence). This CDR3 is 11 amino acids long. CDR3 DNA sequence: TGCATAGCGGGAGGGCCAGATACGCAGTATTTT. This gives the protein CIAGGPDTQYF.

This clonotype was observed many times. In nucleotides, the CDR3 is TGTGCCAGCAGCTTTGAAGGCTATGGCTACACCTTC. Its translation: CASSFEGYGYTF. V and J are TRBV5-5 and TRBJ1-2; no clear D. The CDR3 has 12 residues. CDR1 is SGHKS and CDR2 is YYEKEE in the germline V gene (reference sequence). Between the trimmed V and J ends, which lost 2 bases and 4 bases, there was a span of 6 bases.